This TCR beta chain was recorded in a study of T cells in women clearing cervical HPV infection. Across the whole study: Case blood was drawn when the lesion was first found; control blood after infection became undetectable.

Sequencing was performed with immunoSEQ multiplex PCR; in TCRdb, only in-frame clones are kept and a portion is missing. The listing contains roughly 30,000 clones. The clonotype comes from a woman aged 18 to 75 with a cervical HPV16 infection that either progressed to CIN3+ or cleared (not recorded which). Sequences were obtained from blood buffy coat.

The CDR3 loop reads CASGGTAVCGYTF. The CDR3 bases that were read are TGTGCCAGCGGTGGGACAGCGGTCTGTGGC. This sequence joins TRBV2 and TRBJ1-2; 7 nucleotides line up with TRBD1. The CDR3 end falls 3 residues outside the read, so it is completed with the germline J gene. CDR1 and CDR2 (germline): SNHLY, FYNNEI. The CDR3 is 13 residues long. V was clipped by 8 bases and J by 7 bases; unmatched bases: 10.